These T cell receptor beta chains were read from a single sample in a study of blood T cell repertoires in COVID-19. Only in-frame clones appear in the TCRdb table, and some are missing; sequencing was by immunoSEQ multiplex PCR. The sample lists 140,000 to 150,000 clones, more than 75% occurring once. The specimen was PBMCs or T cells enriched from blood (not recorded which). The receptors here all came from a woman in her 30s with acute COVID-19. CDR3s include the opening cysteine and the closing phenylalanine or tryptophan. A D gene is named only where the DNA matches it firmly. Clone size is stated in some rows and not others, as once, few, many or a class when expanded.

>NA|TRBJ2-1|TRBV21-1|NA
CASSRIPRTSGAYNEQFF
TGTGCCAGCAGCCGAATCCCCCGGACTAGCGGGGCCTACAATGAGCAGTTCTTC
>NA|TRBJ2-7|TRBV2|NA
CASSDWTMLSFDEQYF
TGTGCCAGCAGTGATTGGACTATGTTATCTTTCGACGAGCAGTACTTC
>TRBD1|TRBJ2-7|TRBV5-4|few
CASSLLVAAGGPYEQYF
TGTGCCAGCAGCTTGTTAGTGGCGGCAGGGGGCCCCTACGAGCAGTACTTC
>TRBD1|TRBJ1-4|TRBV9|few
CASSVESAGGHEKLFF
TGTGCCAGCAGCGTAGAATCGGCAGGGGGCCATGAAAAACTGTTTTTT
>TRBD2|TRBJ2-7|TRBV28|NA
CASRRLGGAYEQYF
TGTGCCAGCCGTCGTCTGGGAGGGGCCTACGAGCAGTACTTC
>TRBD2|TRBJ2-7|TRBV6-2/TRBV6-3|NA
CASSYDRREPSFEQYF
TGTGCCAGCAGTTATGATAGGCGGGAGCCGTCTTTCGAGCAGTACTTC
>NA|TRBJ2-3|TRBV5-1|NA
CASSLDSSSDTQYF
TGCGCCAGCAGCTTGGACAGTTCGTCAGATACGCAGTATTTT
>TRBD1|TRBJ1-2|TRBV24-1|NA
CATSDSSTGGIGGYTF
TGTGCCACCAGTGATTCCTCAACAGGGGGTATAGGTGGCTACACCTTC
>TRBD2|TRBJ2-2|TRBV19|NA
CASSISGGTGELFF
TGTGCCAGTAGTATATCGGGGGGAACCGGGGAGCTGTTTTTT
>TRBD2|TRBJ2-2|TRBV7-9|NA
CASSPRLAGDTGELFF
TGTGCCAGCAGCCCGCGACTAGCGGGTGACACCGGGGAGCTGTTTTTT
>TRBD2|TRBJ2-3|TRBV24-1|once
CATRATSGRTDTQYF
TGTGCCACCAGGGCGACTAGCGGGAGGACAGATACGCAGTATTTT
>TRBD2|TRBJ2-1|TRBV4-1|NA
CASSQDPLTSGVYNEQFF
TGCGCCAGCAGCCAAGACCCCCTTACTAGCGGGGTATACAATGAGCAGTTCTTC
>TRBD2|TRBJ2-5|TRBV11-2|NA
CASSLELAGGETQYF
TGTGCCAGCAGCTTAGAACTAGCGGGGGGGGAGACCCAGTACTTC
>TRBD1|TRBJ2-1|TRBV7-9|NA
CASSLTTGYYNEQFF
TGTGCCAGCAGCTTAACGACAGGGTACTACAATGAGCAGTTCTTC
>NA|TRBJ1-2|TRBV3-1/TRBV3-2|once
CASSQDVGGYKSGYTF
TGTGCCAGCAGCCAAGATGTCGGGGGGTACAAGAGCGGCTACACCTTC
>NA|TRBJ1-2|TRBV5-5|NA
CASSLGLDSLLGYGYTF
TGTGCCAGCAGCTTGGGCCTGGACAGCCTTTTAGGCTATGGCTACACCTTC
>TRBD1|TRBJ2-2|TRBV3-1/TRBV3-2|NA
CASSYIRTGGSGELFF
TGTGCCAGCAGCTACATAAGGACAGGGGGCTCCGGGGAGCTGTTTTTT
>TRBD1|TRBJ2-2|TRBV30|NA
CAWSRQGAGELFF
TGTGCCTGGAGTCGACAGGGGGCCGGGGAGCTGTTTTTT
>NA|TRBJ2-1|TRBV4-3|NA
CASSQEMGGLASAQFF
TGCGCCAGCAGCCAAGAGATGGGCGGACTCGCATCAGCGCAGTTCTTC
>TRBD1|TRBJ2-7|TRBV2|NA
CASSGDRGTYEQYF
TGTGCCAGCAGTGGGGACAGGGGAACCTACGAGCAGTACTTC
>NA|TRBJ2-4|TRBV10-3|few
CAISESSGLAAKRNIQYF
TGTGCCATCAGTGAGTCGTCAGGTTTGGCTGCCAAAAGAAACATTCAGTACTTC
>NA|TRBJ2-3|TRBV19|once
CASSIVGSGTDTQYF
TGTGCCAGTAGTATAGTCGGTAGCGGCACAGATACGCAGTATTTT
>NA|TRBJ1-5|TRBV7-5|once
CARSFTRDQPQHF
TGTGCCAGAAGCTTCACGCGGGATCAGCCCCAGCATTTT
>NA|TRBJ2-1|TRBV9|NA
CASSVVGGPNEQFF
TGTGCCAGCAGCGTAGTCGGCGGGCCGAATGAGCAGTTCTTC
>NA|TRBJ2-7|TRBV6-5|NA
CASSHPSLGHEQYF
TGTGCCAGCAGTCACCCAAGTCTCGGTCACGAGCAGTACTTC
>NA|TRBJ2-3|TRBV3-1/TRBV3-2|NA
CASSQYESSDTQYF
TGTGCCAGCAGCCAATATGAGAGTAGTGATACGCAGTATTTT
>NA|TRBJ2-1|TRBV28|once
CASSSHRGTYNEQFF
TGTGCCAGCAGTTCCCATAGGGGTACCTACAATGAGCAGTTCTTC
>NA|TRBJ2-1|TRBV5-1|NA
CASTLWGGGEQFF
TGCGCCAGCACCCTGTGGGGGGGCGGTGAGCAGTTCTTC
>TRBD2|TRBJ2-7|TRBV11-1|once
CASSSGLAGEQYEQYF
TGTGCCAGCAGCTCGGGACTAGCGGGAGAACAGTACGAGCAGTACTTC
>TRBD1|TRBJ1-2|TRBV7-2|NA
CASSSGQGEGYGYTF
TGTGCCAGCAGCTCCGGACAGGGGGAAGGCTATGGCTACACCTTC
>NA|TRBJ1-1|TRBV28|NA
CASSVDLHSEANTEAFF
TGTGCCAGCAGTGTAGACTTACATTCGGAGGCGAACACTGAAGCTTTCTTT
>TRBD2|TRBJ2-1|TRBV14|NA
CASSLAGAPNEQFF
TGTGCCAGCAGTTTAGCGGGGGCGCCCAATGAGCAGTTCTTC
>NA|TRBJ2-7|TRBV5-5|NA
CASSYIDYEQYF
TGTGCCAGCAGCTATATAGACTACGAGCAGTACTTC
>TRBD1|TRBJ2-7|TRBV7-2|NA
CASSARQGAGEQYF
TGTGCCAGCAGCGCCCGACAGGGGGCGGGTGAGCAGTACTTC
>NA|TRBJ2-1|TRBV15|NA
CATKVYGDFNEQFF
TGTGCCACCAAGGTCTACGGAGATTTCAATGAGCAGTTCTTC
>TRBD1|TRBJ1-3|TRBV19|NA
CASSMGQGGNTIYF
TGTGCCAGTAGTATGGGACAGGGTGGAAACACCATATATTTT
>NA|TRBJ1-2|TRBV7-2|NA
CASSSTPQGWDGYTF
TGTGCCAGCAGCTCCACGCCACAGGGTTGGGATGGCTACACCTTC
>NA|TRBJ1-1|TRBV6-5|NA
CASVRYAEAFF
TGTGCCAGCGTTAGATACGCTGAAGCTTTCTTT
>TRBD2|TRBJ2-1|TRBV7-9|once
CASSGGLAVYNEQFF
TGTGCCAGCAGCGGAGGACTAGCGGTCTACAATGAGCAGTTCTTC
>TRBD1|TRBJ1-4|TRBV28|NA
CATMKLSGGTNEKLFF
TGTGCCACCATGAAACTTTCAGGGGGGACTAATGAAAAACTGTTTTTT
>TRBD1|TRBJ2-1|TRBV5-4|NA
CASSHTGVSYNEQFF
TGTGCCAGCAGCCACACAGGGGTATCCTACAATGAGCAGTTCTTC
>TRBD2|TRBJ2-5|TRBV10-3|NA
CAIKGVAGDGQETQYF
TGTGCCATCAAGGGCGTAGCGGGAGACGGCCAAGAGACCCAGTACTTC
>TRBD2|TRBJ2-3|TRBV7-8|NA
CASSLVWRESSDTQYF
TGTGCCAGCAGCTTGGTTTGGCGGGAGAGTTCAGATACGCAGTATTTT
>TRBD1|TRBJ1-5|TRBV6-2/TRBV6-3|NA
CASSSGQGLGQPQHF
TGTGCCAGCAGTTCGGGACAGGGTCTGGGTCAGCCCCAGCATTTT
>NA|TRBJ1-1|TRBV30|NA
CACSGSYTEAFF
TGTGCCTGCTCCGGGAGCTACACTGAAGCTTTCTTT
>NA|TRBJ2-3|TRBV9|once
CASSVRAGDYTDTQYF
TGTGCCAGCAGCGTCAGGGCAGGGGATTACACAGATACGCAGTATTTT
>TRBD1|TRBJ1-4|TRBV9|NA
CASSASTGSDEKLFF
TGTGCCAGCAGCGCGTCGACAGGGAGCGATGAAAAACTGTTTTTT
>NA|TRBJ1-1|TRBV5-1|NA
CASSLQNPWAGEAFF
TGCGCCAGCAGCTTGCAAAACCCGTGGGCTGGCGAAGCTTTCTTT
>TRBD2|TRBJ2-3|TRBV9|NA
CASSVETSGHSTDTQYF
TGTGCCAGCAGCGTAGAGACTAGCGGGCACAGCACAGATACGCAGTATTTT
>NA|TRBJ1-1|TRBV4-2|NA
CASSQDLRPNTEAFF
TGTGCCAGCAGCCAAGATCTTCGTCCGAACACTGAAGCTTTCTTT
>TRBD2|TRBJ2-7|TRBV11-2|once
CASSFAGDEQYF
TGTGCCAGCAGCTTTGCGGGGGACGAGCAGTACTTC
>NA|TRBJ1-2|TRBV6-2/TRBV6-3|NA
CASSYNYGYTF
TGTGCCAGCAGCTATAACTATGGCTACACCTTC
>NA|TRBJ2-6|TRBV27|NA
CASSRPDSEGANVLTF
TGTGCCAGCAGTCGCCCCGACAGCGAGGGGGCCAACGTCCTGACTTTC
>TRBD1|TRBJ1-1|TRBV19|NA
CASRGQRNTEAFF
TGTGCCAGCAGGGGACAGAGGAACACTGAAGCTTTCTTT
>NA|TRBJ2-5|TRBV10-3|NA
CAISGSRDFQETQYF
TGTGCCATCAGTGGATCACGGGACTTTCAAGAGACCCAGTACTTC